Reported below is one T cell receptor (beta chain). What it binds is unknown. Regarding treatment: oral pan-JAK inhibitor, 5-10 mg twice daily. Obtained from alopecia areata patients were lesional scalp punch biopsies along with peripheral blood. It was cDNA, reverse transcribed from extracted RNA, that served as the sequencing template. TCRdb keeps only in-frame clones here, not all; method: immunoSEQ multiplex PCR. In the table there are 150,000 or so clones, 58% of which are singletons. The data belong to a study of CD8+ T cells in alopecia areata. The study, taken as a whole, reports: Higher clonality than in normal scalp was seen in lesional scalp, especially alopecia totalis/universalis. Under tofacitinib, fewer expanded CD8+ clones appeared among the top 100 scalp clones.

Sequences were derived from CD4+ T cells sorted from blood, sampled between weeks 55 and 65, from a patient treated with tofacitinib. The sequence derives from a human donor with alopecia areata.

The DNA of the CDR3 is TGTGCCAGCAGCCAGGACCTCGAATATGGCTACACCTTC. Amino acid sequence: CASSQDLEYGYTF. J is TRBJ1-2 and V is TRBV4-2; D unclear. This CDR3 comprises 13 residues. Germline lookup yields CDR1 LGHNA and CDR2 YNFKEQ. Trimming removed 3 bases at V and 5 bases at J, with 10 bases between.